This TCR beta chain came from a study of circulating and synovial CD4+ cells in juvenile arthritis. Produced via immunoSEQ multiplex PCR; TCRdb's table is partial and in-frame only. The profile shows about 30,000 clones, about 94% of them singletons. A note on this clone: Its antigen is still unknown.

Study-level results: CPL and bulk CD4 samples differed at least tenfold in T cell genomes. These blood cells shared more CDR3 sequences with synovium than bulk blood.

Samples derive from patients with active juvenile idiopathic arthritis. The CDR3 has 15 residues. Germline CDR1 is SGDLS and CDR2 is YYNGEE. Trimming pared 3 bases from V and 2 bases from J, leaving 15 bases between. V usage is TRBV9 and J usage is TRBJ2-7; D might be TRBD1 (6 bases). The origin of this receptor is a human donor with juvenile idiopathic arthritis. The sequenced sample consisted of CD4+ T cells from blood. The CDR3 loop is CASSATGTPTYEQYF. Here the CDR3 DNA reads TGTGCCAGCAGCGCAACCGGGACACCTACCTACGAGCAGTACTTC.